The following is a T cell receptor (beta chain) sequence with its context. The CDR3 is 15 amino acids. V was shortened by 4 bases and J by 7 bases, with 17 bases between the two germline ends. Germline-derived CDR1 and CDR2 are GTSNPN and SVGIG (reference sequence). This sample was included in a study of CD8+ T cells in alopecia areata. Described treatment: oral pan-JAK inhibitor, 5-10 mg twice daily. PBMCs served as the source from which CD4+ and CD8+ T cells were sorted. cDNA prepared by RNA extraction and subsequent reverse transcription served as the template for sequencing. Sequenced by immunoSEQ multiplex PCR; TCRdb stores in-frame clones only, minus some. In the table there are more than 150,000 clones, about 51% of which are singletons.

Source: CD8+ T cells sorted from blood, taken between weeks 51 and 54, from a patient treated with tofacitinib. The origin of this receptor is a human donor with alopecia areata. The rearrangement uses TRBV30 and TRBJ1-6; tentative D call: TRBD1 (6 bases). The chain's CDR3 is CAWTPSQGINSPLHF. The CDR3 bases are TGTGCCTGGACTCCCTCCCAGGGGATAAATTCACCCCTCCACTTT.